This TCR beta chain was retrieved from a study of technical replicates of blood from several donors (dated by TCRdb to between 2016 and 2019). Regarding this clone: Its cognate antigen has yet to be identified. Base qualities were left out, and no much larger clone turns up one base away.

Reading from cysteine to phenylalanine, the CDR3 counts 12 amino acids. The DNA shown is the 36-base CDR3, in frame from base 1. CDR1 and CDR2 were assigned from the germline V gene (reference sequence) as MNHEY and SMNVEV. V is shortened by 5 bases, J by 5 bases, and the region joining them spans 10 bases. Receptor libraries were prepared by the immunoSEQ multiplex PCR assay. TCRdb limited this immuneACCESS table to in-frame rearrangements with V and J called. A share of clones is missing; checked studies link under half to unresolved V genes, and the rest is unexplained. This sample comprises over 10,000 clones, around 93% of them detected only once. 7% to 9% of the sample is taken by the ten largest.

The chain uses TRBV27 and TRBJ2-7; the D segment cannot be called with confidence. Material: PBMCs. This sequence was found in a human donor in good health. The CDR3 region has the sequence CASSIIGDEQYF. The DNA is TGTGCCAGCAGTATTATAGGAGACGAGCAGTACTTC.